What follows describes a single T cell receptor beta chain. Its antigen is as yet unknown. The record originates from a study of OX40 agonist ivuxolimab in advanced cancers. Study findings and constraints: Fewer expanded clones were found on average in CD4+ than in CD8+ T cells. The CD4+ and CD8+ T cells in the blood had expanded clonally by week 6 at 0.1 to 3.0 mg/kg.

The CDR3 has 14 amino acids. Germline assignment: CDR1 LNHNV and CDR2 YYDKDF (reference sequence). V was pared by 0 bases and J by 10 bases, with 4 bases of the junction left unmatched. TCRdb's table, derived via immunoSEQ multiplex PCR, lists solely in-frame clones and lacks some. The sample includes roughly 89,000 clones, roughly four fifths of them seen just once. The chain employs TRBV15 and TRBJ1-2, with 11 positions matching TRBD1. This receptor was identified in an adult with an advanced solid tumor such as melanoma, head and neck, liver or kidney cancer. The material was CD4+ or CD8+ T cells sorted from blood, obtained in a trial of the OX40 agonist ivuxolimab. In DNA form, the CDR3 reads TGTGCCACCAGCAGAGAGGTGGGACAGGGGGTCTACACCTTC. Translation: CATSREVGQGVYTF.